What follows are 24 T cell receptor beta chains derived from one specimen sequenced in a study of early T cells in non-severe SARS-CoV-2 infection. TCRdb reprocessed the 5' RACE reads with MiXCR, giving one entry per CDR3 protein. This sample yields roughly 70,000 distinct CDR3 sequences, of which around 13% are seen a single time; 0.95% to 1.5% belongs to the top ten. Source material: whole blood. Receptors originate from an adult who was a healthcare worker with PCR-confirmed SARS-CoV-2 infection or an uninfected control (not recorded which).

Only a few counts were recorded for this clonotype. The chain links TRBV28 to TRBJ2-7, with D hard to call. The CDR3 covers 13 residues. V lost 2 bases, J lost 5 bases, and 10 bases lay in between. Per germline, CDR1 MDHEN and CDR2 SYDVKM. The CDR3 coding sequence is TGTGCCAGCAGTTTAGATCTTAACCACGAGCAGTACTTC. This encodes CASSLDLNHEQYF. The full variable domain, completed using reference TRBV28 and TRBJ2-7, is DVKVTQSSRYLVKRTGEKVFLECVQDMDHENMFWYRQDPGLGLRLIYFSYDVKMKEKGDIPEGYSVSREKKERFSLILESASTNQTSMYLCASSLDLNHEQYFGPGTRLTVT.

This clonotype has more than one count but fewer than ten. The rearrangement links TRBV9 to TRBJ2-1; D gene unclear. Germline V gene data show CDR1 as SGDLS and CDR2 as YYNGEE. The V end was cut by 0 bases, the J end by 13 bases, with 17 bases between. This CDR3 has 14 residues. The CDR3 loop is CASSVEGPGVVQFF. For the CDR3, the DNA is TGTGCCAGCAGCGTAGAGGGCCCCGGAGTCGTCCAGTTCTTC.

This clonotype was counted many times. The chain uses TRBV28 and TRBJ2-4, with D hard to call. CDR1 is MDHEN, CDR2 SYDVKM, per germline. The germline V and J ends were trimmed by 5 bases and 0 bases, with 14 bases remaining between them. The CDR3 covers 16 residues. The CDR3 here is CASSGQENLAKNIQYF. In nucleotides, the CDR3 is TGTGCCAGCAGTGGGCAGGAAAACTTAGCCAAAAACATTCAGTACTTC.

This clonotype was recorded at least ten times. The chain combines TRBV28 with TRBJ2-5, with a weak D call TRBD1 (6 bases). CDR1 and CDR2 from the germline V gene are MDHEN and SYDVKM. V gave up 6 bases and J gave up 4 bases, with 12 bases separating them. The CDR3 consists of 13 residues. This CDR3 reads CASRPDSGETQYF. CDR3 DNA: TGTGCCAGCAGGCCGGACAGTGGAGAGACCCAGTACTTC. Full variable domain (rest looked up from reference TRBV28 and TRBJ2-5): DVKVTQSSRYLVKRTGEKVFLECVQDMDHENMFWYRQDPGLGLRLIYFSYDVKMKEKGDIPEGYSVSREKKERFSLILESASTNQTSMYLCASRPDSGETQYFGPGTRLLVL.

This clonotype was found many times. The rearrangement joins TRBV11-3 to TRBJ1-1, with D uncertain. This CDR3 is built from 13 residues. V lost 2 bases, J lost 2 bases, and 6 bases lay in between. CDR1 is SGHNT and CDR2 is YENEEA in the germline V gene. CDR3 bases: TGTGCCAGCAGCTTAATGGGTAACACTGAAGCTTTCTTT. Translating gives CASSLMGNTEAFF. Filled out from reference TRBV11-3 and TRBJ1-1, the complete variable domain reads EAGVVQSPRYKIIEKKQPVAFWCNPISGHNTLYWYLQNLGQGPELLIRYENEEAVDDSQLPKDRFSAERLKGVDSTLKIQPAELGDSAVYLCASSLMGNTEAFFGQGTRLTVV.

In its sample, this clonotype was seen many times. This rearrangement joins TRBV28 to TRBJ1-1; a possible D gene is TRBD1 (5 bases). The ends were cut back, 8 bases at V and 1 base at J, with 8 bases in the middle. Germline V gene sequence: CDR1 MDHEN, CDR2 SYDVKM. The length of the CDR3 is 12 residues. DNA for the CDR3: TGTGCCAGCGGACATCGGAACACTGAAGCTTTCTTT. This encodes CASGHRNTEAFF.

In its sample, this clonotype was seen many times. V and J are TRBV7-9 and TRBJ2-1; 7 nucleotides agree with TRBD2. The V gene's germline CDR1 is SEHNR and CDR2 FQNEAQ (reference sequence). V lost 1 base and J lost 0; bases outside the gene matches: 12. This CDR3 region has 19 residues. The CDR3 DNA sequence: TGTGCCAGCAGCTTAGAAGGGGCCAGCGGGGTCCCCTCCTACAATGAGCAGTTCTTC. It yields the protein CASSLEGASGVPSYNEQFF.

This clonotype was recorded at least ten times. The chain joins TRBV6-4 to TRBJ2-1; D unclear. V lost 3 bases and J 10 bases, leaving 7 bases between the germline ends. Germline V gene data show CDR1 as MRHNA and CDR2 as SNTAGT. The CDR3 is 11 amino acids. The CDR3 sequence is CASSEGPEQFF. In nucleotides, the CDR3 is TGTGCCAGCAGTGAAGGCCCCGAGCAGTTCTTC.

For this clonotype: A read error may explain this, as a much larger clone is one base away. The CDR3 end shows no conserved phenylalanine or tryptophan, and so a read error is likely. The chain links TRBV12-3 or TRBV12-4 to TRBJ2-3; TRBD2 matches at 7 bases. The V and J ends lost 4 bases and 2 bases, in that order; junction bases with no gene match: 9. CDR3 length: 16 residues. In nucleotides, the CDR3 is TGTGCCAGCAGTTGGGGGGGAAGGACCGACACAGATACGCAGTATTCT. Its translation is CASSWGGRTDTDTQYS.

This clonotype was counted at least ten times. This chain connects TRBV5-4 to TRBJ1-1; 11 nucleotides align to TRBD1. Trimming took 3 bases from V and 9 from J; bases not matched to a gene: 10. Germline assignment: CDR1 SGHNT and CDR2 YYREEE (reference sequence). This CDR3 is 15 amino acids long. The CDR3 nucleotides read TGTGCCAGCAGCTACGAACCGGGACAGGGGGGAAAAGCTTTCTTT. Translation: CASSYEPGQGGKAFF.

This clonotype was seen ten or more times. V is TRBV10-3 and J is TRBJ2-6; no definite D call. CDR1 and CDR2 from the germline V gene are ENHRY and SYGVKD. Trimming removed 4 bases from V and 0 bases from J, with 4 bases in between. CDR3 length: 14 residues. The CDR3 loop is CAISGHSGANVLTF. In nucleotides, the CDR3 is TGTGCCATCAGTGGGCACTCTGGGGCCAACGTCCTGACTTTC.

This clonotype has ten or more counts. V usage is TRBV5-8 and J usage is TRBJ2-2; no definite D call. Looked up from germline, CDR1 is SGHTS and CDR2 is YDEGEE. This CDR3 contains 12 residues. V lost 0 bases to trimming and J lost 5 bases, with 2 bases between them. The CDR3: CASSLETGELFF. CDR3 DNA: TGTGCCAGCAGCTTGGAAACCGGGGAGCTGTTTTTT.

As regards this clonotype: Possible read error: a much larger clone is one base away. J is TRBJ1-1 and V is TRBV6-6; no clear D gene. Trimming cost V 5 bases and J 7 bases, with 20 bases left between them. Looked up from germline, CDR1 is MNHNY and CDR2 is SVGAGI (reference sequence). The CDR3 loop spans 15 amino acids. CDR3 region: CASSLPGRIGIEAFF. In nucleotides, the CDR3 is TGTGCCAGCAGTCTCCCCGGACGGATAGGCATTGAAGCTTTCTTT.

This clonotype was picked up many times. The genes are TRBV6-6 and TRBJ2-5, with 8 bases that match TRBD2. Germline lookup yields CDR1 MNHNY and CDR2 SVGAGI (reference sequence). V trimming: 2 bases; J trimming: 1 base; junction bases outside the gene matches: 9. The CDR3 consists of 17 residues. The CDR3 sequence is CASSYLRAGALQETQYF. The CDR3 DNA follows: TGTGCCAGCAGTTACCTTCGAGCGGGGGCACTCCAAGAGACCCAGTACTTC.

The table lists this clonotype with many counts. V and J are TRBV2 and TRBJ2-1; D is uncertain. V gave up 6 bases and J gave up 0 bases, with 6 bases separating them. The CDR3 is 13 amino acids. The V gene's germline CDR1 is SNHLY and CDR2 FYNNEI. Written as DNA, the CDR3 is TGTGCCAGCAGGGTGAGCTCCTACAATGAGCAGTTCTTC. This translates into CASRVSSYNEQFF.

This clonotype was observed many times. The chain recombines TRBV11-2 with TRBJ2-5; maybe TRBD2 (6 bases). The CDR3 has 14 residues. The germline V gene encodes CDR1 SGHAT and CDR2 FQNNGV. V lost 2 bases and J lost 4, with 11 bases in between. The CDR3 spells CASSLLARGETQYF. The CDR3 nucleotides are TGTGCCAGCAGCTTACTAGCGAGAGGAGAGACCCAGTACTTC. Complete variable domain (other parts from reference TRBV11-2 and TRBJ2-5): EAGVAQSPRYKIIEKRQSVAFWCNPISGHATLYWYQQILGQGPKLLIQFQNNGVVDDSQLPKDRFSAERLKGVDSTLKIQPAKLEDSAVYLCASSLLARGETQYFGPGTRLLVL.

This clonotype was found many times. The V call is TRBV20-1, the J call TRBJ1-1; tentative D call: TRBD1 (6 bases). V lost 3 bases and J lost 3, with 14 bases in between. Germline V gene sequence: CDR1 DFQATT, CDR2 SNEGSKA (reference sequence). The CDR3 is made up of 14 amino acids. The CDR3 region has the DNA TGCAGTGCTAGGGGCGAGGACAGCTACACTGAAGCTTTCTTT. Residues: CSARGEDSYTEAFF.

This chain joins TRBV12-3 or TRBV12-4 and TRBJ2-7; D possibly matches TRBD1 or TRBD2 (6 bases each). The CDR3 extends over 14 amino acids. The V end was cut by 3 bases, the J end by 2 bases, with 11 bases between. CDR3 loop: CASSFGGPTYEQYF. The DNA of the CDR3 is TGTGCCAGCAGTTTTGGGGGGCCCACCTACGAGCAGTACTTC.

This clonotype showed up many times. The chain is built from TRBV10-2 and TRBJ2-5, with 13 bases that match TRBD2. V lost 8 bases, J lost 4 bases, and 4 bases stayed unmatched. Germline V gene sequence: CDR1 WSHSY, CDR2 SAAADI. There are 14 residues in the CDR3. CDR3 residues: CASGLAGVPETQYF. The CDR3 DNA is TGCGCCAGCGGACTAGCGGGAGTCCCAGAGACCCAGTACTTC.

The rearrangement joins TRBV6-2 or TRBV6-3 to TRBJ1-5; D gene uncertain. V shed 2 bases and J shed 7 bases, with 21 bases lying between them. The CDR3 length is 17 residues. Looked up from germline, CDR1 is MNHEY and CDR2 is SVGEGT. Here the CDR3 DNA reads TGTGCCAGCAGTTACGTAAACCGGGGTCCCGAGACCCAGCCCCAGCATTTT. Protein product: CASSYVNRGPETQPQHF.

This clonotype has at least ten counts. The chain combines TRBV18 with TRBJ1-5; TRBD1 aligns across 8 bases. CDR1 and CDR2 (germline): KGHSH, LQKENI. After removal of 4 bases from V and 3 bases from J, the junction contained 2 bases not matched to a gene. This CDR3 is 14 amino acids long. CDR3 sequence: CASSRDRLNQPQHF. The DNA for the CDR3 is TGTGCCAGCTCACGGGACAGGCTCAATCAGCCCCAGCATTTT.

At least ten counts were recorded for this clonotype. The chain uses TRBV4-3 and TRBJ1-1, with D hard to call. The CDR3 runs to 14 residues. Germline V gene sequence: CDR1 LGHNA, CDR2 YSLEER. V lost 0 bases, J lost 1 base, and 6 bases lay in between. The CDR3 region is CASSQDPGNTEAFF. The CDR3 nucleotides are TGCGCCAGCAGCCAAGATCCCGGGAACACTGAAGCTTTCTTT.

This rearrangement joins TRBV7-9 to TRBJ2-3; a weak D match, TRBD1 (6 bases). There are 16 residues in the CDR3. Trimming took 0 bases from V and 2 from J, leaving 12 bases between them. Looked up from germline, CDR1 is SEHNR and CDR2 is FQNEAQ (reference sequence). The CDR3 reads CASSLAQGFYTDTQYF. The CDR3, as DNA: TGTGCCAGCAGCTTAGCGCAGGGGTTCTACACAGATACGCAGTATTTT.

Notes on this clonotype: Possible read error: a much larger clone is one base away. The J gene is TRBJ1-2, the V gene TRBV28; TRBD1 might be the D (5 bases). Per germline, CDR1 MDHEN and CDR2 SYDVKM. There are 14 residues in the CDR3. The CDR3 region has the DNA TGTGCCAGCAGTTCCGGGGGTTCTCCGTATGGCTACGCCTTC. As protein: CASSSGGSPYGYAF.